This T cell receptor beta chain was identified in a study of cytomegalovirus exposure and HLA in healthy donors. Study summary: The early release's HLA-typed donors yielded 70 million to 85 million unique TCRs.

This clone was detected a few times. Primers included in the PCR were 60 Vbeta and 13 Jbeta primers. Only in-frame clones appear in the TCRdb table, and some are missing; sequencing was by immunoSEQ multiplex PCR. The sample lists 60,000 to 75,000 clones, more than 70% occurring once. Sequencing was performed on PBMCs. The clonotype comes from a middle-aged woman in good health and CMV-seropositive.

As DNA, the CDR3 is TGCGCCAGCAGCCGCCAGACAACAGGGAACACTGAAGCTTTCTTT. Translated, it gives CASSRQTTGNTEAFF. The chain joins TRBV5-1 to TRBJ1-1; D might be TRBD1 (5 bases). V was pared by 4 bases and J by 1 base, with 14 bases between. This CDR3 spans 15 amino acids. The germline gives CDR1 SGHRS, CDR2 YFSETQ. Full variable domain (remainder filled in from reference TRBV5-1 and TRBJ1-1): KAGVTQTPRYLIKTRGQQVTLSCSPISGHRSVSWYQQTPGQGLQFLFEYFSETQRNKGNFPGRFSGRQFSNSRSEMNVSTLELGDSALYLCASSRQTTGNTEAFFGQGTRLTVV.